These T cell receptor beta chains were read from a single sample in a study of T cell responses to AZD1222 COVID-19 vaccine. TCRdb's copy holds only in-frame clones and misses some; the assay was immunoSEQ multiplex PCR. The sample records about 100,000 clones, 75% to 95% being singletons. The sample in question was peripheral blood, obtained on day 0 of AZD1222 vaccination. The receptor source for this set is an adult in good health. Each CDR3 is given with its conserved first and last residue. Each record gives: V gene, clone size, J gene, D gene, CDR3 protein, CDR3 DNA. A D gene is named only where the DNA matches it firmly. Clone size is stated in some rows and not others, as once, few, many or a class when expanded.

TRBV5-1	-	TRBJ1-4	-	CASSLGGFNEKLFF	TGCGCCAGCAGCTTGGGGGGTTTTAATGAAAAACTGTTTTTT
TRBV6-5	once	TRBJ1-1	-	CASSPSIANTEAFF	TGTGCCAGCAGTCCGTCCATAGCGAACACTGAAGCTTTCTTT
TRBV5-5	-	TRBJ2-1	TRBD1	CASSLNLQGAYNEQFF	TGTGCCAGCAGCTTGAACTTACAGGGGGCCTACAATGAGCAGTTCTTC
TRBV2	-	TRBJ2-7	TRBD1	CASETGTGHYEQYF	TGTGCCAGCGAAACCGGGACAGGACACTACGAGCAGTACTTC
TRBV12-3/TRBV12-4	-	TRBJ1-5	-	CASSSLGNQPQHF	TGTGCCAGCAGTAGCCTGGGGAATCAGCCCCAGCATTTT
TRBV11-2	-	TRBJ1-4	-	CASSRTLNEKLFF	TGTGCCAGCAGCCGGACCCTTAATGAAAAACTGTTTTTT
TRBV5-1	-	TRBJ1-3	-	CASSLDAFSGNTIYF	TGCGCCAGCAGCTTGGATGCTTTCTCTGGAAACACCATATATTTT
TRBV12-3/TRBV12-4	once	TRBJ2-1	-	CASSYRTTEQFF	TGTGCCAGCAGTTACAGGACCACAGAGCAGTTCTTC
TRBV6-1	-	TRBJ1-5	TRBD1	CASSERTGSSNQPQHF	TGTGCCAGCAGTGAGAGGACAGGGTCGTCGAATCAGCCCCAGCATTTT
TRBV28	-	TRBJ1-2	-	CASSLVQQVGLGYTF	TGTGCCAGCAGTTTAGTACAACAGGTTGGACTCGGCTACACCTTC
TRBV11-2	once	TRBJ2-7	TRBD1	CASSLTGGEVGEQYF	TGTGCCAGCAGCTTGACAGGGGGCGAGGTGGGGGAGCAGTACTTC
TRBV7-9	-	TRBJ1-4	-	CASSLEQSLEKLFF	TGTGCCAGCAGCTTAGAACAGTCTTTAGAAAAACTGTTTTTT
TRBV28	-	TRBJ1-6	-	CASRRTHVAPLHF	TGTGCCAGCAGAAGGACACACGTTGCACCCCTCCACTTT
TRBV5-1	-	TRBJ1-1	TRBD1	CASSLDRERGTEAFF	TGCGCCAGCAGCCTTGACAGGGAGAGGGGCACTGAAGCTTTCTTT
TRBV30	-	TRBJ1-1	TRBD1	CAWSVGLQGAEAFF	TGTGCCTGGAGTGTTGGACTCCAGGGGGCTGAAGCTTTCTTT
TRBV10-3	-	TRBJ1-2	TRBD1	CAISEDRESGRGYTF	TGTGCCATCAGTGAGGACAGGGAATCGGGCCGTGGCTACACCTTC
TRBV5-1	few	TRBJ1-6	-	CASSFYAASENSPLHF	TGCGCCAGCAGCTTTTATGCAGCATCGGAAAATTCACCCCTCCACTTT
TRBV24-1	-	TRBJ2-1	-	CATSDDGRGSVDNEQFF	TGTGCCACCAGTGATGATGGTAGGGGGTCCGTTGACAATGAGCAGTTCTTC
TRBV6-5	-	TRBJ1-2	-	CASGIWDGSDHTF	TGTGCCAGCGGAATATGGGACGGATCTGACCACACCTTC
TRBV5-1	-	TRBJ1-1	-	CASSLGGGLTEAFF	TGCGCCAGCAGCTTGGGCGGGGGCTTGACTGAAGCTTTCTTT
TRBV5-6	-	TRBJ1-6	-	CASSGGAGSYNSPLHF	TGTGCCAGCAGCGGAGGGGCTGGCTCCTATAATTCACCCCTCCACTTT
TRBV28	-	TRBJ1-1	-	CASCFARTEAFF	TGTGCCAGCTGTTTTGCTAGGACTGAAGCTTTCTTT
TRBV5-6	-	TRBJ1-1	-	CASSWTTTEAFF	TGTGCCAGCAGCTGGACTACCACTGAAGCTTTCTTT
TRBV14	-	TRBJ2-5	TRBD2	CASSPRRGRRETQYF	TGTGCCAGCAGCCCCAGGCGGGGGAGGCGCGAGACCCAGTACTTC
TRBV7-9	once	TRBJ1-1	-	CASSSLRRLHTEAFF	TGTGCCAGCAGCTCCTTAAGGCGGTTGCACACTGAAGCTTTCTTT
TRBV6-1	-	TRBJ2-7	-	CASSEAPAGYEQYF	TGTGCCAGCAGTGAAGCCCCCGCGGGATACGAGCAGTACTTC
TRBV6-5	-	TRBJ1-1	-	CASGGRVGVTEAFF	TGTGCCAGCGGGGGACGGGTGGGGGTAACTGAAGCTTTCTTT
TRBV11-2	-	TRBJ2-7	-	CASSLEGGPLYEQYF	TGTGCCAGCAGCTTAGAAGGGGGGCCCCTCTACGAGCAGTACTTC
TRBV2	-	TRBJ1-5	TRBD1	CASSNQGAGADQPQHF	TGTGCCAGCAGCAACCAGGGGGCGGGGGCTGATCAGCCCCAGCATTTT
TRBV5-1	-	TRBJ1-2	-	CASSPNMGRTNYGYTF	TGCGCCAGCAGCCCCAACATGGGCAGGACCAACTATGGCTACACCTTC
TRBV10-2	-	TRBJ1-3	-	CASSPADYSGNTIYF	TGCGCCAGCTCGCCGGCAGACTACTCTGGAAACACCATATATTTT
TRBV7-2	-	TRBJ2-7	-	CASSPTHEQYF	TGTGCCAGCAGCCCAACGCACGAGCAGTACTTC
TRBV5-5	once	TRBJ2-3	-	CASSLVGPRDTDTQYF	TGTGCCAGCAGCTTGGTAGGGCCCAGAGACACAGATACGCAGTATTTT
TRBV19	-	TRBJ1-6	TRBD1	CASSDRGNLDNSPLHF	TGTGCCAGTAGCGACAGGGGCAACCTGGATAATTCACCCCTCCACTTT
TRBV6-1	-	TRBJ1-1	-	CASSEGQNTEAFF	TGTGCCAGCAGTGAGGGACAGAACACTGAAGCTTTCTTT
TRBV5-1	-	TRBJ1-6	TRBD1	CASSITGGSSPLHF	TGCGCCAGCAGCATTACAGGGGGAAGTTCACCCCTCCACTTT
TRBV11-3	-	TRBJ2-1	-	CASSLRRLVLYNEQFF	TGTGCCAGCAGCTTGCGCCGACTAGTCCTCTACAATGAGCAGTTCTTC
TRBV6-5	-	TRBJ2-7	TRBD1	CASSRQGSYEQYF	TGTGCCAGCAGCCGACAGGGCTCCTACGAGCAGTACTTC
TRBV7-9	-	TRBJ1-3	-	CASSLGFTGDSGNTIYF	TGTGCCAGCAGCTTAGGCTTCACCGGCGACTCTGGAAACACCATATATTTT
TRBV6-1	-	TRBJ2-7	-	CASSEFRVGEQYF	TGTGCCAGCAGTGAATTCAGGGTAGGCGAGCAGTACTTC
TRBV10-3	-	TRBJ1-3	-	CAINPTRNREENTIYF	TGTGCCATCAACCCAACCCGAAACAGGGAAGAAAACACCATATATTTT
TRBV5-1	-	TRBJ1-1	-	CASSSQGNTEAFF	TGCGCCAGCAGCTCACAGGGGAACACTGAAGCTTTCTTT
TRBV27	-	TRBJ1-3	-	CASMMGSGNTIYF	TGTGCCAGCATGATGGGATCTGGAAACACCATATATTTT
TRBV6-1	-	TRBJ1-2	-	CASSDRGGSYGYTF	TGTGCCAGCAGTGACAGGGGAGGATCTTATGGCTACACCTTC
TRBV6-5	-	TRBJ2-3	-	CASIRGGTDTQYF	TGTGCCAGCATCCGAGGGGGCACAGATACGCAGTATTTT
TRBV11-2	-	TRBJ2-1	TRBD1	CASSLDEGTALNNEQFF	TGTGCCAGCAGCCTGGATGAGGGGACAGCCCTTAACAATGAGCAGTTCTTC
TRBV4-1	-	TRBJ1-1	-	CASSHVATEAFF	TGCGCCAGCAGCCATGTAGCCACTGAAGCTTTCTTT
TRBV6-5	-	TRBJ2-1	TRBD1	CASSYFRDRENEQFF	TGTGCCAGCAGTTACTTCCGGGACAGGGAAAATGAGCAGTTCTTC